The 20 T cell receptor beta chains reported below all come from one sample, sequenced in a study of blood T cell repertoires in COVID-19. Here immunoSEQ multiplex PCR was the method, and the copy in TCRdb shows in-frame clones only, minus some. This sample has around 300,000 clones, with 80% to 90% found just once. Source material: PBMCs or T cells enriched from blood (not recorded which). The receptors originated from a woman aged 18-29 years who had recovered from COVID-19.

The chain combines TRBV2 with TRBJ2-1; 7 bases fit TRBD1. Trimming took 4 bases from V and 4 from J; bases not matched to a gene: 1. Per the germline V gene, CDR1 is SNHLY and CDR2 is FYNNEI. The CDR3 consists of 13 residues. This CDR3 is CASSAGQYNEQFF. DNA of the CDR3: TGTGCCAGCAGTGCGGGACAGTACAATGAGCAGTTCTTC.

The CDR3 coding sequence is TGTGCCAGCAGCCCCACCTCTAGCGGGGTGTACGAGCAGTACTTC. Protein: CASSPTSSGVYEQYF. This chain connects TRBV4-2 to TRBJ2-7; the match to TRBD2 covers 9 bases. Per the germline V gene, CDR1 is LGHNA and CDR2 is YNFKEQ. With V trimmed by 4 bases and J by 4 bases, 8 bases remained unmatched. CDR3 length: 15 amino acids.

The V gene is TRBV5-1, the J gene TRBJ1-1; no definite D call. Germline CDR1 and CDR2: SGHRS and YFSETQ. Trimming removed 3 bases at V and 1 base at J, with 7 bases between. CDR3 length: 13 residues. CDR3 protein: CASSYTTNTEAFF. The DNA of the CDR3 is TGCGCCAGCAGCTATACAACGAACACTGAAGCTTTCTTT.

The chain combines TRBV7-9 with TRBJ1-2; 8 bases fit TRBD1. J gave up 6 bases and V 5 bases, and 2 bases lay outside the gene matches. The CDR3 covers 12 residues. In germline, CDR1 is SEHNR, CDR2 FQNEAQ (reference sequence). CDR3 region: CASSGQGDGYTF. The CDR3 DNA reads as TGTGCCAGCAGCGGACAGGGAGATGGCTACACCTTC.

The chain has TRBV27 and TRBJ2-1, with D tentatively TRBD2 (6 bases). Germline-derived CDR1 and CDR2 are MNHEY and SMNVEV (reference sequence). The CDR3 sequence is 16 residues long. Trimming took 5 bases from V and 3 from J, leaving 17 bases between them. In DNA, the CDR3 is TGTGCCAGCAGTCCTTTTGGCGGGATCCACTACAATGAGCAGTTCTTC. Its protein product is CASSPFGGIHYNEQFF.

V gene TRBV5-5 combines with J gene TRBJ1-5, with D possibly TRBD1 on 5 matching bases. Trimming stripped 0 bases from V and 3 bases from J, with 7 bases between. Germline V gene lookup returns CDR1 SGHKS and CDR2 YYEKEE (reference sequence). The CDR3 extends over 14 amino acids. The CDR3 spells CASSLGQLNQPQHF. For the CDR3, the DNA is TGTGCCAGCAGCTTGGGACAGCTCAATCAGCCCCAGCATTTT.

Here the CDR3 DNA reads TGTGCCAGCAGTTTTTTGGCTAGCGGGGGGGCCAAGCCAGATACGCAGTATTTT. Translated: CASSFLASGGAKPDTQYF. The chain links TRBV28 to TRBJ2-3; TRBD2 agrees at 12 bases. CDR1 MDHEN and CDR2 SYDVKM come from the germline V gene. V lost 3 bases to trimming and J lost 4 bases; unmatched junction nucleotides: 11. CDR3 length: 18 amino acids.

J is TRBJ2-3 and V is TRBV9; TRBD2 aligns across 9 bases. CDR3 size: 16 residues. V shed 5 bases, J shed 0 bases, and the junction held 7 bases outside the gene matches. Germline CDR1 is SGDLS and CDR2 is YYNGEE. CDR3 coding DNA: TGTGCCAGCAGGCCTATAGCGGGGGAGAGCACAGATACGCAGTATTTT. Its protein is CASRPIAGESTDTQYF.

The genes are TRBV9 and TRBJ1-1; no reliable D call. The CDR3 has 12 amino acids. Looked up from germline, CDR1 is SGDLS and CDR2 is YYNGEE. V was shortened by 0 bases and J by 11 bases, with 11 bases between the two germline ends. The CDR3 here is CASSVVRERAFF. CDR3 DNA: TGTGCCAGCAGCGTAGTGAGGGAGAGGGCTTTCTTT.

The chain carries TRBV4-1 and TRBJ1-5; D is ambiguous. This CDR3 spans 13 amino acids. The V and J ends lost 1 base and 4 bases respectively, with 5 bases between them. CDR1 and CDR2 (germline): MGHRA, YSYEKL. The CDR3 DNA follows: TGCGCCAGCAGCCAAGGGGAGAATCAGCCCCAGCATTTT. The encoded protein is CASSQGENQPQHF.

Details on this clone: The identical CDR3 is also encoded by other nucleotide sequences in the sample. The gene calls are TRBV28 and TRBJ1-5, with D perhaps matching TRBD1 (5 bases). V shed 2 bases and J shed 5 bases, with 7 bases lying between them. CDR3 length: 13 residues. Looked up from germline, CDR1 is MDHEN and CDR2 is SYDVKM. CDR3 region: CASSLQGHQPQHF. The CDR3 nucleotides read TGTGCCAGCAGTTTACAGGGTCATCAGCCCCAGCATTTT. Based on the CDR3 plus reference TRBV28 and TRBJ1-5, the full variable domain is DVKVTQSSRYLVKRTGEKVFLECVQDMDHENMFWYRQDPGLGLRLIYFSYDVKMKEKGDIPEGYSVSREKKERFSLILESASTNQTSMYLCASSLQGHQPQHFGDGTRLSIL.

The DNA of the CDR3 is TGTGCCAGCAGCTCCCAGGGGGCGATTCAGCCCCAGCATTTT. It yields the protein CASSSQGAIQPQHF. This rearrangement joins TRBV7-9 to TRBJ1-5; the match to TRBD1 covers 8 bases. There are 14 residues in the CDR3. CDR1 SEHNR and CDR2 FQNEAQ come from the germline V gene (reference sequence). Germline trimming cut 4 bases from V and 6 bases from J; bases unmatched to any gene: 5. Filled out from reference TRBV7-9 and TRBJ1-5, the complete variable domain reads DTGVSQNPRHKITKRGQNVTFRCDPISEHNRLYWYRQTLGQGPEFLTYFQNEAQLEKSRLLSDRFSAERPKGSFSTLEIQRTEQGDSAMYLCASSSQGAIQPQHFGDGTRLSIL.

The chain combines TRBV5-4 with TRBJ2-7; the D gene is possibly TRBD2 (6 bases). V dropped 0 bases and J dropped 0 bases, with 13 bases sitting between them. The CDR3 covers 16 residues. Germline-derived CDR1 and CDR2 are SGHNT and YYREEE (reference sequence). The CDR3 coding sequence is TGTGCCAGCAGCTTGGACCGGGGAGGAAGCTCCTACGAGCAGTACTTC. Protein: CASSLDRGGSSYEQYF.

This chain connects TRBV7-9 to TRBJ2-2; no clear D. The CDR3 extends over 14 amino acids. Germline V gene sequence: CDR1 SEHNR, CDR2 FQNEAQ (reference sequence). V lost 6 bases, J lost 4 bases, and 12 bases lay in between. The CDR3 spells CASRSGRITGELFF. The CDR3 bases are TGTGCCAGCAGATCCGGCAGGATCACCGGGGAGCTGTTTTTT.

The chain uses TRBV4-2 and TRBJ1-1, with D possibly TRBD1 on 6 matching bases. CDR3 size: 16 residues. The germline gives CDR1 LGHNA, CDR2 YNFKEQ. V was shortened by 0 bases and J by 2 bases, with 13 bases between the two germline ends. In nucleotides, the CDR3 is TGTGCCAGCAGCCAAGATAGGGAGGGGGGAAACACTGAAGCTTTCTTT. Its protein is CASSQDREGGNTEAFF.

This clone showed up just once. The chain recombines TRBV4-1 with TRBJ1-2; 7 positions agree with TRBD1. Germline V lookup: CDR1 MGHRA, CDR2 YSYEKL. The trim removed 1 base at V and 2 bases at J, leaving 4 bases unmatched. The CDR3 is made up of 15 amino acids. CDR3 sequence reads: CASSQGGTVNYGYTF. The CDR3 region has the DNA TGCGCCAGCAGCCAAGGCGGGACAGTGAACTATGGCTACACCTTC.

The CDR3 protein is CASRPQGARGNEQFF. The CDR3 region has the DNA TGTGCCAGCAGACCACAGGGGGCGAGAGGCAATGAGCAGTTCTTC. The chain has TRBV27 and TRBJ2-1; 9 nucleotides align to TRBD1. Trimming removed 6 bases from V and 6 bases from J; junction bases left unmatched: 9. Germline V gene sequence: CDR1 MNHEY, CDR2 SMNVEV (reference sequence). CDR3 length: 15 residues.

The rearrangement joins TRBV27 to TRBJ1-1; a possible D gene is TRBD1 (5 bases). V lost 4 bases to trimming and J lost 8 bases, with 14 bases between them. The CDR3 has 13 residues. From germline, CDR1 is MNHEY and CDR2 SMNVEV (reference sequence). CDR3 protein: CASSSPGRAEAFF. CDR3 DNA sequence: TGTGCCAGCAGTTCCCCGGGCAGGGCGGAAGCTTTCTTT.

This sequence joins TRBV5-4 and TRBJ2-7; the match to TRBD1 covers 7 bases. Per the germline V gene, CDR1 is SGHNT and CDR2 is YYREEE (reference sequence). This CDR3 is built from 16 residues. J lost 0 bases, V lost 0 bases, and 6 bases had no gene match. For the CDR3, the DNA is TGTGCCAGCAGCTTGGAACAGGGGCGAATCTCCTACGAGCAGTACTTC. Protein: CASSLEQGRISYEQYF.

The genes are TRBV9 and TRBJ1-6; weak D call: TRBD1 (6 bases). Looked up from germline, CDR1 is SGDLS and CDR2 is YYNGEE. This CDR3 region has 12 residues. Deletions cut 4 bases from V and 13 bases from J, with 12 bases between. The CDR3 coding sequence is TGTGCCAGCAGCCCCGACACAGGGCCCCTCCACTTT. This translates into CASSPDTGPLHF.